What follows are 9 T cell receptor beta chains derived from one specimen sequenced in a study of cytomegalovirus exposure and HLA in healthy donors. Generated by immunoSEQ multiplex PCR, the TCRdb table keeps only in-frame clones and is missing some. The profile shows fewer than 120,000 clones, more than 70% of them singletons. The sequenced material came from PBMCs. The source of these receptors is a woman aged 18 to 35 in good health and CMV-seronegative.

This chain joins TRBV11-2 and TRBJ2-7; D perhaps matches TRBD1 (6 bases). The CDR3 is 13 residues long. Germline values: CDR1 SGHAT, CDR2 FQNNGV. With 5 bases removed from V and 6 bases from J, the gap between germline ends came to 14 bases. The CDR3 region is CASSHSRGGEQYF. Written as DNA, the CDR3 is TGTGCCAGCAGCCACTCCAGGGGTGGCGAGCAGTACTTC.

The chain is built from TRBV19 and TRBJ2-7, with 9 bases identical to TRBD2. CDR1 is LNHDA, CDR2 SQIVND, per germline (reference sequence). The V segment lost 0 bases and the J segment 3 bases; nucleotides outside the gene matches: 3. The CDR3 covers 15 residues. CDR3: CASSIEVAGDYEQYF. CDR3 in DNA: TGTGCCAGTAGTATAGAGGTAGCGGGAGACTACGAGCAGTACTTC.

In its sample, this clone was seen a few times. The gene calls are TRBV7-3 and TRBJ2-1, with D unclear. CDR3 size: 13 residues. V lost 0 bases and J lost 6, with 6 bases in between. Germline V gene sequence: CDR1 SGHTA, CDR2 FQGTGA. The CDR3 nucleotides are TGTGCCAGCAGCTTAACCGGTATCAATGAGCAGTTCTTC. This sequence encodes CASSLTGINEQFF.

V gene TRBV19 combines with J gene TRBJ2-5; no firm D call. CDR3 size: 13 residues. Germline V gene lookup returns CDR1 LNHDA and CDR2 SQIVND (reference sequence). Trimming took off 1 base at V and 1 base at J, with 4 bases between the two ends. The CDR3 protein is CASSIAGQETQYF. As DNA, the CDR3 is TGTGCCAGTAGTATAGCGGGCCAAGAGACCCAGTACTTC.

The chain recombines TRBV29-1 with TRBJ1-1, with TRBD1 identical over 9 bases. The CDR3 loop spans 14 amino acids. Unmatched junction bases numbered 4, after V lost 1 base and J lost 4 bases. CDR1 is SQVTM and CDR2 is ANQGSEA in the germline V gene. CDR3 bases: TGCAGCGTTGAAGTACAGGGGGCCTTCACTGAAGCTTTCTTT. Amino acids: CSVEVQGAFTEAFF.

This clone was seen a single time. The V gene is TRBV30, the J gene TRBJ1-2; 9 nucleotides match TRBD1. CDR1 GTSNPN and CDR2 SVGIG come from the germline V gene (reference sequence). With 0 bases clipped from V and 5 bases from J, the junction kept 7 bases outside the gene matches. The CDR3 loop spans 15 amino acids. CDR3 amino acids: CAWSVGQGLRYGYTF. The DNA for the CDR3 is TGTGCCTGGAGTGTTGGACAGGGGCTTCGGTATGGCTACACCTTC.

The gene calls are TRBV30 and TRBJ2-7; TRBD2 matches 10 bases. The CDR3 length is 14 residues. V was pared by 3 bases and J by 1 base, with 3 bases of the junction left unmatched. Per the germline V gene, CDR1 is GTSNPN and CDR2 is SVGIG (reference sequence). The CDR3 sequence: CAWRWTSGSYEQYF. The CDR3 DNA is TGTGCCTGGAGGTGGACTAGCGGTTCCTACGAGCAGTACTTC. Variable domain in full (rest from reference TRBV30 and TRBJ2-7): SQTIHQWPATLVQPVGSPLSLECTVEGTSNPNLYWYRQAAGRGLQLLFYSVGIGQISSEVPQNLSASRPQDRQFILSSKKLLLSDSGFYLCAWRWTSGSYEQYFGPGTRLTVT.

CDR3: CASSWRATIETQYF. The CDR3 region has the DNA TGTGCCAGCAGTTGGCGGGCCACAATCGAGACCCAGTACTTC. The chain links TRBV27 to TRBJ2-5, with D possibly being TRBD2 (5 bases). V lost 4 bases and J 5 bases, leaving 14 bases between the germline ends. From germline, CDR1 is MNHEY and CDR2 SMNVEV (reference sequence). The CDR3 spans 14 residues.

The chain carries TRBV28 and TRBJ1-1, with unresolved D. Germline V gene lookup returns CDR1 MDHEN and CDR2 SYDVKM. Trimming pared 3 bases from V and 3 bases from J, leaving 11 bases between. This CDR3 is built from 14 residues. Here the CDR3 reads CASSFPGGHTEAFF. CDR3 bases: TGTGCCAGCAGTTTCCCGGGAGGGCACACTGAAGCTTTCTTT.